Listed below are T cell receptor beta chains from one sample, sequenced in a study of blood T cell repertoires in COVID-19. Measured with immunoSEQ multiplex PCR; TCRdb has only the in-frame clones, and not every one. In the table there are 100,000 to 110,000 clones, approximately 80% of which are singletons. Sequenced input: peripheral blood. These receptors all come from a man in his fifties or sixties with active or convalescent COVID-19. The CDR3 runs from the conserved cysteine through the conserved F or W. Each record gives: clone size, V gene, J gene, D gene, CDR3 DNA, CDR3 protein. D genes are given only for firm matches. Clone size, where shown, is once, few, many, or a class for clones that have expanded.

>-|TRBV14|TRBJ2-2|TRBD2
TGTGCCAGCAGCCAAGATGGGGCTAGCGGCCGCCCCGGGGAGCTGTTTTTT
CASSQDGASGRPGELFF
>-|TRBV13|TRBJ2-3|TRBD1
TGTGCCAGCAGCCTTAGGGGGCTCCGCACAGATACGCAGTATTTT
CASSLRGLRTDTQYF
>-|TRBV5-1|TRBJ2-1|TRBD1
TGCGCCAGCAGCCCGGGACAGGGAGGGCACAATGAGCAGTTCTTC
CASSPGQGGHNEQFF
>-|TRBV19|TRBJ1-5|TRBD1
TGTGCCAGTAGTTCAAAGAGCCCGCGGACAGGGGAGAGGGGTCAGCCCCAGCATTTT
CASSSKSPRTGERGQPQHF
>-|TRBV18|TRBJ2-7|TRBD2
TGTGCCAGCTCACCAAGGACTAGCTACGAGCAGTACTTC
CASSPRTSYEQYF
>once|TRBV30|TRBJ2-7|-
TGTGCCTGGTCCCCGTCGAGGGAGCAGTACTTC
CAWSPSREQYF
>once|TRBV28|TRBJ2-2|-
TGTGCCAGCTTACCCCCGGGACAGAACACCGGGGAGCTGTTTTTT
CASLPPGQNTGELFF
>-|TRBV19|TRBJ1-3|TRBD1
TGTGCCAGTACCCCGGGACAGGGGGCTTACGGGGCTGGAAACACCATATATTTT
CASTPGQGAYGAGNTIYF
>-|TRBV29-1|TRBJ1-1|TRBD1
TGCAGCGTTCAGGGCAGGACAGGCACTGAAGCTTTCTTT
CSVQGRTGTEAFF
>-|TRBV9|TRBJ2-5|-
TGTGCCAGCAGCGTAGACGCCAAACGGGAGACCCAGTACTTC
CASSVDAKRETQYF
>few|TRBV28|TRBJ1-1|-
TGTGCCAGCAGTGGGGCGAGGGGGTGGAACACTGAAGCTTTCTTT
CASSGARGWNTEAFF